This T cell receptor (beta chain) was recovered during a study of blood T cell repertoires in COVID-19. Study context: The United States, Italy and Spain were the sources of the acute and convalescent COVID-19 samples. The cDNA or gDNA used as material had been derived from T cells, B-cell-depleted T cells, or PBMCs.

Original processing notes: Nucleated cell number was recorded as an estimate derived from reference gene primer amplification. Clones were sequenced by immunoSEQ multiplex PCR, and TCRdb holds only the in-frame ones, with some missing. V and J calls plus clone size are reproduced from that table; the DNA served to infer D and trimming. The sample carries about 270,000 clones, roughly nine tenths recorded once. CDR3 length: 18 residues. A single count supports this clone. The receptor comes from a woman aged 45-65 years who had recovered from COVID-19. V is TRBV21-1 and J is TRBJ2-1; the D call of TRBD2 is as the table states it, not checked on the DNA. TRBV21-1 is noted as a pseudogene. The sample comprised PBMCs or T cells enriched from blood (not recorded which). DNA of the CDR3: TGTGCCAGCAGCCCTCCTCCAGGAGGGACCCTTCTCTACAATGAGCAGTTCTTC. It encodes CASSPPPGGTLLYNEQFF.